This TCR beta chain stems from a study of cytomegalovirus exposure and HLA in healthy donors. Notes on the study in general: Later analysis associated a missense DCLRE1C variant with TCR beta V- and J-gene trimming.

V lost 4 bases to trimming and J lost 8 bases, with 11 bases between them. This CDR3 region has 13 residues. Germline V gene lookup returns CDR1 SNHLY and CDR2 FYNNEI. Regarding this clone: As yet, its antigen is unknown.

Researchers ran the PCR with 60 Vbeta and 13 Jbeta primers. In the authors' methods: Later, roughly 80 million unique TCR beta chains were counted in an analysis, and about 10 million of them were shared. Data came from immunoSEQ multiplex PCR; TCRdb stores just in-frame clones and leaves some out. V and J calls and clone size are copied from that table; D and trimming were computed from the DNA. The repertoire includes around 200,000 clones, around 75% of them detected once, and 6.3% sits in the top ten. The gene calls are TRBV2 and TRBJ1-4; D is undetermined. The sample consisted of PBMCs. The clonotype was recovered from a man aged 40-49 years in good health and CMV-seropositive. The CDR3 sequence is CASSVVGNEKLFF. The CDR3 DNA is TGTGCCAGCAGTGTGGTCGGGAACGAAAAACTGTTTTTT.